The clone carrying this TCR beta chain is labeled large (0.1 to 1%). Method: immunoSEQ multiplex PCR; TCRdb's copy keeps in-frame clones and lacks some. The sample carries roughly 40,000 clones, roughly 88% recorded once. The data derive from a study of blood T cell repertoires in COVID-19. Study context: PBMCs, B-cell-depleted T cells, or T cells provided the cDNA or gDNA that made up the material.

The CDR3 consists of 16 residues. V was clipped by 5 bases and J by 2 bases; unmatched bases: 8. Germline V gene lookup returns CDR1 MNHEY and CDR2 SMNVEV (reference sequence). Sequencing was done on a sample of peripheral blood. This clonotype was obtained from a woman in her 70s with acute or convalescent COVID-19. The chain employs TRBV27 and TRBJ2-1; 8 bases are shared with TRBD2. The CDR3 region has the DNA TGTGCCAGCAGTATATTTTCGGGGGGGGCCTACAATGAGCAGTTCTTC. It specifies CASSIFSGGAYNEQFF.